These 23 T cell receptor beta chains share one sample of origin, sequenced in a study of shared clonotypes between healthy human individuals (dated by TCRdb to the early 2020s). The library relied on the immunoSEQ multiplex PCR assay. TCRdb carries this immuneACCESS record with in-frame sequences only. Its versions omit some clonotypes, under half of them owing to an unresolved V gene in the studies checked, with the rest unexplained. The sample table holds around 2.5 million clones, of which roughly 93% were seen once. The top ten hold 0.36% of the sample. Sequenced: naive CD4+ T cells from PBMCs. This sample's cell subset or site label indicates: CD45RA+ positively selected. Receptors originate from a man younger than 30 in good health. Some clones in this sample may be carry-over from other donors' samples.

The chain carries TRBV28 and TRBJ1-2; a possible D gene is TRBD1 (6 bases). This CDR3 is 13 amino acids long. Between the trimmed V and J ends, which lost 9 bases and 4 bases, there was a span of 15 bases. Germline lookup yields CDR1 MDHEN and CDR2 SYDVKM. DNA of the CDR3: TGTGCCAGTTTTAGAGGGGGTACCTATGGCTACACCTTC. Protein sequence: CASFRGGTYGYTF.

The V call is TRBV7-2, the J call TRBJ2-5; D is undetermined. The V end was cut by 1 base, the J end by 5 bases, with 8 bases between. This CDR3 spans 13 amino acids. From germline, CDR1 is SGHTA and CDR2 FQGNSA. The CDR3, as DNA: TGTGCCAGCAGCTTAGTACGCCACGAGACCCAGTACTTC. Translated: CASSLVRHETQYF.

Turning to this clone: Other DNA variants within this sample encode the same CDR3. The chain employs TRBV9 and TRBJ2-3; weak D call: TRBD1 (5 bases). The germline V gene encodes CDR1 SGDLS and CDR2 YYNGEE. The V end lost 0 bases, the J end lost 1 base, and 6 bases lay between the germline ends. The length of the CDR3 is 14 residues. The CDR3 protein is CASSVEGGTDTQYF. CDR3 nucleotide sequence: TGTGCCAGCAGCGTAGAAGGGGGCACAGATACGCAGTATTTT.

The rearrangement joins TRBV6-6 to TRBJ2-7; TRBD2 might be the D (5 bases). The CDR3 runs 14 residues. V lost 4 bases, J lost 3 bases, and 13 bases lay in between. CDR1 and CDR2 (germline): MNHNY, SVGAGI (reference sequence). The CDR3 protein is CASSSLTSDYEQYF. The CDR3 DNA follows: TGTGCCAGCAGTTCTCTAACTAGTGACTACGAGCAGTACTTC.

The V call is TRBV5-8, the J call TRBJ2-7, with D maybe TRBD1 (7 bases). Between the trimmed V and J ends, which lost 0 bases and 1 base, there was a span of 14 bases. Germline V CDR1 and CDR2: SGHTS, YDEGEE. The CDR3 sequence is 16 residues long. CDR3 protein: CASSLVRTGGSYEQYF. CDR3 DNA: TGTGCCAGCAGCTTGGTGCGGACAGGAGGGTCCTACGAGCAGTACTTC.

This clone was found a few times. This chain uses TRBV7-9 with TRBJ1-2; maybe TRBD1 (5 bases). V lost 8 bases and J 4 bases, leaving 14 bases between the germline ends. This CDR3 is 13 amino acids long. Germline CDR1 reads SEHNR; CDR2 reads FQNEAQ (reference sequence). The CDR3 DNA sequence: TGTGCCAGCCAGGACATCGGAATCTATGGCTACACCTTC. As protein: CASQDIGIYGYTF. Together with reference TRBV7-9 and TRBJ1-2, the CDR3 gives the full variable domain: DTGVSQNPRHKITKRGQNVTFRCDPISEHNRLYWYRQTLGQGPEFLTYFQNEAQLEKSRLLSDRFSAERPKGSFSTLEIQRTEQGDSAMYLCASQDIGIYGYTFGSGTRLTVV.

This sequence joins TRBV9 and TRBJ1-4; a possible D gene is TRBD1 (6 bases). The V end lost 3 bases, the J end lost 4 bases, and 10 bases lay between the germline ends. CDR1 and CDR2 (germline): SGDLS, YYNGEE. CDR3 size: 14 residues. In DNA, the CDR3 is TGTGCCAGCAGCGACGGACAGCTTAATGAAAAACTGTTTTTT. Translation: CASSDGQLNEKLFF.

The chain has TRBV5-1 and TRBJ2-2, with D possibly being TRBD2 (6 bases). The V gene lost 1 base and the J gene lost 4 bases, with 11 bases spanning the gap. This CDR3 is built from 15 residues. From germline, CDR1 is SGHRS and CDR2 YFSETQ. The CDR3 DNA follows: TGCGCCAGCAGCTTGATAGCGGACCGCACCGGGGAGCTGTTTTTT. Protein: CASSLIADRTGELFF.

CDR3 nucleotide sequence: TGTGCCAGCAGCTTAGTAGCCGGGAATTCGGTCTACGAGCAGTACTTC. Protein: CASSLVAGNSVYEQYF. The chain links TRBV7-8 to TRBJ2-7; a possible D gene is TRBD2 (5 bases). The V and J ends lost 1 base and 3 bases respectively, with 16 bases between them. The V gene's germline CDR1 is SGHVS and CDR2 FQNEAQ. CDR3 length: 16 residues.

The V call is TRBV4-2, the J call TRBJ1-4; 7 bases fit TRBD1. CDR1 LGHNA and CDR2 YNFKEQ come from the germline V gene. The CDR3 is 15 residues long. Unmatched junction bases numbered 7, after V lost 4 bases and J lost 5 bases. DNA of the CDR3: TGTGCCAGCAGCCTAAGGGACAGCCCGAATGAAAAACTGTTTTTT. Translated, it gives CASSLRDSPNEKLFF.

For the CDR3, the DNA is TGTGCCACCCTAGCGAACACTGAAGCTTTCTTT. Its protein is CATLANTEAFF. The rearrangement links TRBV28 to TRBJ1-1; D uncertain. Trimming left V 10 bases short and J 1 base short, with 7 bases between. Germline CDR1 is MDHEN and CDR2 is SYDVKM. CDR3 length: 11 residues.

V is TRBV5-1 and J is TRBJ2-3; 9 nucleotides line up with TRBD2. The length of the CDR3 is 16 residues. J lost 4 bases, V lost 4 bases, and 10 bases had no gene match. The germline V gene has CDR1 SGHRS and CDR2 YFSETQ. CDR3 nucleotide sequence: TGCGCCAGCAGCCTCGGTAGCGGGAGTGCCGCAGATACGCAGTATTTT. Translated: CASSLGSGSAADTQYF.

The chain combines TRBV5-6 with TRBJ2-5; D may match TRBD1 or TRBD2 (5 bases each). The V gene lost 1 base and the J gene lost 5 bases, with 6 bases spanning the gap. CDR3 length equals 12 residues. Germline CDR1 reads SGHDT; CDR2 reads YYEEEE. The CDR3 here is CASSLWGETQYF. DNA for the CDR3: TGTGCCAGCAGCTTGTGGGGGGAGACCCAGTACTTC.

The chain carries TRBV5-1 and TRBJ2-2; D not certain. Trimming removed 2 bases from V and 5 bases from J, with 10 bases in between. The CDR3 extends over 14 amino acids. Germline loops: CDR1 SGHRS, CDR2 YFSETQ. CDR3: CASSFLSGTGELFF. CDR3 sequence (DNA): TGCGCCAGCAGCTTTCTCTCAGGAACCGGGGAGCTGTTTTTT.

For this clone: Other DNA sequences from this sample encode an identical CDR3 as well. The V call is TRBV28, the J call TRBJ2-3; D is perhaps TRBD1 or TRBD2 (5 bases each). Trimming removed 2 bases from V and 1 base from J, with 10 bases in between. Germline-derived CDR1 and CDR2 are MDHEN and SYDVKM. There are 15 residues in the CDR3. CDR3 amino acids: CASSLPRGGTDTQYF. The CDR3, as DNA: TGTGCCAGCAGTTTACCGAGGGGCGGCACAGATACGCAGTATTTT. The variable domain in full, with the rest retrieved from reference TRBV28 and TRBJ2-3, is DVKVTQSSRYLVKRTGEKVFLECVQDMDHENMFWYRQDPGLGLRLIYFSYDVKMKEKGDIPEGYSVSREKKERFSLILESASTNQTSMYLCASSLPRGGTDTQYFGPGTRLTVL.

The chain employs TRBV28 and TRBJ1-2; no clear D. The V gene's germline CDR1 is MDHEN and CDR2 SYDVKM. CDR3 length: 13 amino acids. The V and J ends lost 7 bases and 2 bases respectively, with 11 bases between them. CDR3 sequence reads: CASTLDRNYGYTF. The CDR3 DNA reads as TGTGCCAGCACTCTCGACCGGAACTATGGCTACACCTTC.

The rearrangement links TRBV7-2 to TRBJ2-1, with 9 bases identical to TRBD1. The CDR3 is 15 residues long. V dropped 6 bases and J dropped 4; count of bases not matched to a gene: 7. Germline CDR1 is SGHTA and CDR2 is FQGNSA. CDR3 region: CASRPDRGNYNEQFF. The DNA of the CDR3 is TGTGCCAGCAGACCAGACAGGGGGAATTACAATGAGCAGTTCTTC. Full variable domain (remainder filled in from reference TRBV7-2 and TRBJ2-1): GAGVSQSPSNKVTEKGKDVELRCDPISGHTALYWYRQSLGQGLEFLIYFQGNSAPDKSGLPSDRFSAERTGGSVSTLTIQRTQQEDSAVYLCASRPDRGNYNEQFFGPGTRLTVL.

V is TRBV7-7 and J is TRBJ2-3, with D uncertain. Trimming cost V 5 bases and J 1 base, with 10 bases left between them. This CDR3 comprises 14 residues. Germline V gene lookup returns CDR1 SSHAT and CDR2 FNYEAQ (reference sequence). The CDR3 nucleotides are TGTGCCAGCAGCGCCCGCCCGGGCACAGATACGCAGTATTTT. It encodes CASSARPGTDTQYF.

This clone has a single count. The chain's CDR3 is CSVVGLLSTDTQYF. CDR3 coding DNA: TGCAGCGTTGTAGGGCTCTTGAGCACAGATACGCAGTATTTT. The V and J genes are TRBV29-1 and TRBJ2-3; D unclear. Trimming removed 4 bases at V and 0 bases at J, with 11 bases between. The V gene's germline CDR1 is SQVTM and CDR2 ANQGSEA. CDR3 length equals 14 residues.

The chain recombines TRBV7-8 with TRBJ1-1; a possible D gene is TRBD1 (6 bases). The CDR3 is 16 residues long. V lost 1 base, J lost 4 bases, and 16 bases lay in between. Looked up from germline, CDR1 is SGHVS and CDR2 is FQNEAQ. The CDR3: CASSLESAGVATEAFF. The DNA for the CDR3 is TGTGCCAGCAGCTTAGAATCGGCAGGGGTGGCCACTGAAGCTTTCTTT.

The chain uses TRBV7-2 and TRBJ2-1, with 10 bases lining up with TRBD2. V dropped 6 bases and J dropped 2; count of bases not matched to a gene: 4. This CDR3 has 15 amino acids. Germline assignment: CDR1 SGHTA and CDR2 FQGNSA. CDR3 residues: CASSRGTSAYNEQFF. Written as DNA, the CDR3 is TGTGCCAGCAGTCGAGGGACTAGCGCCTACAATGAGCAGTTCTTC.

The chain couples TRBV7-3 to TRBJ2-3; 8 nucleotides match TRBD2. CDR3 length equals 15 residues. Germline CDR1 is SGHTA and CDR2 is FQGTGA. V shed 1 base and J 5 bases; nucleotides not matched to a gene: 5. The DNA of the CDR3 is TGTGCCAGCAGCTTAAAGGGACTAGGTCTAGATACGCAGTATTTT. Protein product: CASSLKGLGLDTQYF.

The chain recombines TRBV18 with TRBJ2-1; possibly TRBD1 or TRBD2 for D (5 bases each). Per germline, CDR1 KGHSH and CDR2 LQKENI. This CDR3 contains 14 residues. With 3 bases removed from V and 8 bases from J, the gap between germline ends came to 14 bases. The CDR3 protein is CASSPRDPPDEQFF. CDR3 DNA sequence: TGTGCCAGCTCACCCCGGGACCCCCCGGATGAGCAGTTCTTC.